A single sample gave rise to the 25 T cell receptor beta chains below, sequenced in a study of shared clonotypes between healthy human individuals (dated by TCRdb to about 2020). Library preparation used the immunoSEQ multiplex PCR assay. TCRdb retrieved this table from immuneACCESS and kept in-frame rearrangements only. Not all clones are present; in checked studies, unresolved V genes account for under half, and no reason is known for the remainder. The sample records about 580,000 clones, roughly 98% of which are singletons. The biggest ten clones account for 0.3% of the sample. CD8 naive samples were obtained by positive selection for CCR7 among CD45RO-negative cells, yielding a CD45RA+CCR7+ population from which TemRA cells were excluded. The sample taken for sequencing was naive CD8+ T cells sorted from blood. The sample's cell subset or site label is to be understood as: CD45RA+CCR7+. The receptors here all came from a young man in good health.

The chain recombines TRBV5-4 with TRBJ2-7; D unresolved. The CDR3 runs to 15 residues. CDR1 is SGHNT and CDR2 is YYREEE in the germline V gene (reference sequence). The V end was cut by 4 bases, the J end by 5 bases, with 19 bases between. CDR3 amino acids: CASSLWGSLTHEQYF. The CDR3 bases are TGTGCCAGCAGCCTCTGGGGTAGTCTTACCCACGAGCAGTACTTC.

This chain links TRBV18 with TRBJ2-3; possibly TRBD1 for D (5 bases). The germline V gene encodes CDR1 KGHSH and CDR2 LQKENI. V was trimmed by 2 bases and J by 2 bases, leaving 17 bases between them. The CDR3 spans 17 residues. CDR3 in DNA: TGTGCCAGCTCACCAGCTCTGGATTTGACAGACACAGATACGCAGTATTTT. Its protein is CASSPALDLTDTDTQYF.

The gene calls are TRBV7-3 and TRBJ2-1, with a weak D call TRBD2 (6 bases). The CDR3 length is 15 residues. V lost 5 bases, J lost 4 bases, and 15 bases lay in between. The germline V gene encodes CDR1 SGHTA and CDR2 FQGTGA. The CDR3 DNA is TGTGCCAGCAGCGAGGGACTTGAGGCGTACAATGAGCAGTTCTTC. It codes for CASSEGLEAYNEQFF. Using reference TRBV7-3 and TRBJ2-1 for the parts outside the CDR3, the full variable domain is GAGVSQTPSNKVTEKGKYVELRCDPISGHTALYWYRQSLGQGPEFLIYFQGTGAADDSGLPNDRFFAVRPEGSVSTLKIQRTERGDSAVYLCASSEGLEAYNEQFFGPGTRLTVL.

The chain carries TRBV5-1 and TRBJ2-7, with 9 bases identical to TRBD2. In germline, CDR1 is SGHRS, CDR2 YFSETQ. V lost 3 bases and J lost 6; bases outside the gene matches: 4. The CDR3 spans 13 residues. In nucleotides, the CDR3 is TGCGCCAGCAGCTCTGCGGGAGGGCGCGAGCAGTACTTC. The encoded protein is CASSSAGGREQYF.

J is TRBJ2-1 and V is TRBV19; the match to TRBD1 covers 9 bases. This CDR3 comprises 16 residues. V shed 6 bases, J shed 4 bases, and the junction held 10 bases outside the gene matches. Germline lookup yields CDR1 LNHDA and CDR2 SQIVND (reference sequence). CDR3 amino acids: CASRPPGQGLYNEQFF. The CDR3 DNA reads as TGTGCCAGTAGGCCACCGGGACAGGGCCTATACAATGAGCAGTTCTTC.

This clone has just one count. The V gene is TRBV9, the J gene TRBJ1-2; D uncertain. V lost 2 bases and J lost 7, with 9 bases in between. Germline V gene sequence: CDR1 SGDLS, CDR2 YYNGEE. The CDR3 covers 12 residues. CDR3 region: CASSVGVFGYTF. The CDR3 DNA sequence: TGTGCCAGCAGCGTTGGAGTTTTTGGCTACACCTTC.

The chain employs TRBV10-2 and TRBJ1-5; D gene unclear. Germline CDR1 and CDR2: WSHSY and SAAADI. The CDR3 totals 12 residues. The ends were cut back, 8 bases at V and 0 bases at J, with 5 bases in the middle. The CDR3 protein is CASGISNQPQHF. The DNA of the CDR3 is TGCGCCAGCGGTATTAGCAATCAGCCCCAGCATTTT.

The rearrangement uses TRBV9 and TRBJ2-3, with a tentative D call TRBD2 (5 bases). In germline, CDR1 is SGDLS, CDR2 YYNGEE. The CDR3 loop spans 16 amino acids. The V end lost 5 bases, the J end lost 6 bases, and 22 bases lay between the germline ends. In DNA, the CDR3 is TGTGCCAGCAGGAGTTTAGCGTCGGTCCCTAGGGATACGCAGTATTTT. It translates to CASRSLASVPRDTQYF.

This clone was detected once. This chain uses TRBV9 with TRBJ1-1, with D unclear. The length of the CDR3 is 13 residues. Trimming stripped 0 bases from V and 8 bases from J, with 11 bases between. Germline assignment: CDR1 SGDLS and CDR2 YYNGEE. This CDR3 reads CASSVAGIQEAFF. In DNA, the CDR3 is TGTGCCAGCAGCGTAGCTGGGATTCAAGAAGCTTTCTTT.

The V and J genes are TRBV30 and TRBJ2-3; D is unclear. The CDR3 is made up of 13 amino acids. The V end was cut by 5 bases, the J end by 2 bases, with 11 bases between. CDR1 is GTSNPN, CDR2 SVGIG, per germline (reference sequence). The CDR3 sequence: CAWSQENTDTQYF. The DNA of the CDR3 is TGTGCCTGGTCCCAGGAGAACACAGATACGCAGTATTTT.

This chain connects TRBV6-5 to TRBJ2-1; D tentatively reads TRBD1 or TRBD2 (6 bases each). Between the trimmed V and J ends, which lost 6 bases and 7 bases, there was a span of 16 bases. The CDR3 length is 14 residues. The V gene's germline CDR1 is MNHEY and CDR2 SVGAGI. The CDR3 loop reads CASSAGQRGNEQFF. The CDR3 DNA follows: TGTGCCAGCAGCGCGGGACAACGTGGGAATGAGCAGTTCTTC.

This sequence joins TRBV11-2 and TRBJ2-1; TRBD1 or TRBD2 may be the D gene (5 bases each). This CDR3 has 16 amino acids. Trimming left V 5 bases short and J 5 bases short, with 19 bases between. The germline V gene encodes CDR1 SGHAT and CDR2 FQNNGV. CDR3 bases: TGTGCCAGCAGCCCCCACGGGACGGACCCAGACAATGAGCAGTTCTTC. Translated: CASSPHGTDPDNEQFF.

The chain couples TRBV7-9 to TRBJ2-7, with D perhaps being TRBD1 or TRBD2 (5 bases each). V was clipped by 7 bases and J by 7 bases, with 17 bases between them. The CDR3 loop spans 13 amino acids. Germline V gives CDR1 SEHNR, CDR2 FQNEAQ (reference sequence). Here the CDR3 reads CASTPILGEEQYF. In DNA, the CDR3 is TGTGCCAGCACCCCAATCCTGGGGGAAGAGCAGTACTTC.

The chain links TRBV19 to TRBJ2-1, with TRBD1 matching over 8 bases. With 5 bases clipped from V and 9 bases from J, the junction kept 3 bases outside the gene matches. The CDR3 length is 12 residues. Germline loops: CDR1 LNHDA, CDR2 SQIVND (reference sequence). CDR3 sequence (DNA): TGTGCCAGTAGTCCGGGGACAGGTGAGCAGTTCTTC. Translating it yields CASSPGTGEQFF.

This chain connects TRBV7-9 to TRBJ2-7; possible D gene TRBD2, 6 bases. This CDR3 has 17 amino acids. In germline, CDR1 is SEHNR, CDR2 FQNEAQ (reference sequence). V lost 0 bases to trimming and J lost 1 base, with 16 bases between them. CDR3 protein: CASSLAPLDYTSYEQYF. CDR3 DNA: TGTGCCAGCAGCTTAGCCCCCCTGGACTATACTTCCTACGAGCAGTACTTC.

The rearrangement uses TRBV27 and TRBJ2-1; TRBD2 agrees at 12 bases. Germline V gene lookup returns CDR1 MNHEY and CDR2 SMNVEV (reference sequence). The CDR3 length is 15 residues. After removal of 5 bases from V and 6 bases from J, the junction contained 5 bases not matched to a gene. The CDR3 nucleotides read TGTGCCAGCAGTCCGGGGACTAGCGGGTTCAATGAGCAGTTCTTC. Amino acids: CASSPGTSGFNEQFF.

The chain combines TRBV28 with TRBJ2-1; D might be TRBD2 (6 bases). Germline CDR1 is MDHEN and CDR2 is SYDVKM. Trimming took off 1 base at V and 5 bases at J, with 9 bases between the two ends. This CDR3 spans 14 amino acids. CDR3 region: CASSLLPSDNEQFF. The CDR3 coding sequence is TGTGCCAGCAGTTTATTGCCTAGCGACAATGAGCAGTTCTTC. Complete variable domain (other parts from reference TRBV28 and TRBJ2-1): DVKVTQSSRYLVKRTGEKVFLECVQDMDHENMFWYRQDPGLGLRLIYFSYDVKMKEKGDIPEGYSVSREKKERFSLILESASTNQTSMYLCASSLLPSDNEQFFGPGTRLTVL.

The rearrangement joins TRBV15 to TRBJ2-7, with TRBD1 matching 9 bases. Germline lookup yields CDR1 LNHNV and CDR2 YYDKDF (reference sequence). This CDR3 has 16 amino acids. Trimming removed 5 bases from V and 5 bases from J; junction bases left unmatched: 13. The CDR3 is CATSRESGTGSDEQYF. The CDR3 DNA follows: TGTGCCACCAGCCGTGAATCCGGGACAGGGTCGGACGAGCAGTACTTC.

CDR3 protein: CASSSRQGDPQETQYF. CDR3 coding DNA: TGTGCCAGCAGCTCCCGACAGGGGGATCCTCAAGAGACCCAGTACTTC. The chain uses TRBV7-8 and TRBJ2-5; TRBD1 matches at 9 bases. V dropped 4 bases and J dropped 2; count of bases not matched to a gene: 8. Looked up from germline, CDR1 is SGHVS and CDR2 is FQNEAQ. The CDR3 covers 16 residues.

CDR3 in amino acids: CASSLSPGGPATDTQYF. The DNA for the CDR3 is TGTGCCAGCAGCTTAAGTCCGGGAGGGCCGGCGACAGATACGCAGTATTTT. V is TRBV7-9 and J is TRBJ2-3, with TRBD2 identical over 8 bases. CDR3 length: 17 residues. V trimming: 2 bases; J trimming: 3 bases; junction bases outside the gene matches: 10. The V gene's germline CDR1 is SEHNR and CDR2 FQNEAQ (reference sequence).

The chain links TRBV5-1 to TRBJ2-7; D call uncertain. Germline V gene lookup returns CDR1 SGHRS and CDR2 YFSETQ. The CDR3 is 18 residues long. Trimming pared 0 bases from V and 1 base from J, leaving 20 bases between. In DNA form, the CDR3 reads TGCGCCAGCAGCTTGGGACCCCGGATGAATGACATGTCCTACGAGCAGTACTTC. Translated, it gives CASSLGPRMNDMSYEQYF.

The chain uses TRBV7-9 and TRBJ1-5; perhaps TRBD1 as D (6 bases). The CDR3 loop spans 14 amino acids. CDR1 SEHNR and CDR2 FQNEAQ come from the germline V gene (reference sequence). Trimming took 5 bases from V and 3 from J, leaving 11 bases between them. CDR3 nucleotides: TGTGCCAGCAGCACCTGGGACATCAATCAGCCCCAGCATTTT. This encodes CASSTWDINQPQHF.

The chain couples TRBV11-3 to TRBJ2-1; D may correspond to TRBD1 or TRBD2 (5 bases each). V gave up 1 base and J gave up 9 bases, with 13 bases separating them. Germline V CDR1 and CDR2: SGHNT, YENEEA. The CDR3 is made up of 14 amino acids. The CDR3 here is CASSLVMGRGEQFF. The CDR3 nucleotides are TGTGCCAGCAGCTTAGTTATGGGACGGGGTGAGCAGTTCTTC.

V and J are TRBV4-1 and TRBJ2-1; maybe TRBD1 (5 bases). The CDR3 contains 14 residues. V lost 1 base to trimming and J lost 6 bases, with 10 bases between them. Germline CDR1 MGHRA, CDR2 YSYEKL. CDR3 DNA: TGCGCCAGCAGCCAAGCGACAGTCAGCAATGAGCAGTTCTTC. Translated: CASSQATVSNEQFF.

This rearrangement joins TRBV19 to TRBJ2-1; D could derive from TRBD1 or TRBD2 (6 bases each). Germline V gives CDR1 LNHDA, CDR2 SQIVND (reference sequence). CDR3 length equals 15 residues. Trimming shortened V by 6 bases and J by 6 bases, and 18 bases separated the two germline ends. The DNA for the CDR3 is TGTGCCAGTAGCAACGGAGGAGGGGGACCCAATGAGCAGTTCTTC. This gives the protein CASSNGGGGPNEQFF. Complete variable domain (other parts from reference TRBV19 and TRBJ2-1): DGGITQSPKYLFRKEGQNVTLSCEQNLNHDAMYWYRQDPGQGLRLIYYSQIVNDFQKGDIAEGYSVSREKKESFPLTVTSAQKNPTAFYLCASSNGGGGPNEQFFGPGTRLTVL.